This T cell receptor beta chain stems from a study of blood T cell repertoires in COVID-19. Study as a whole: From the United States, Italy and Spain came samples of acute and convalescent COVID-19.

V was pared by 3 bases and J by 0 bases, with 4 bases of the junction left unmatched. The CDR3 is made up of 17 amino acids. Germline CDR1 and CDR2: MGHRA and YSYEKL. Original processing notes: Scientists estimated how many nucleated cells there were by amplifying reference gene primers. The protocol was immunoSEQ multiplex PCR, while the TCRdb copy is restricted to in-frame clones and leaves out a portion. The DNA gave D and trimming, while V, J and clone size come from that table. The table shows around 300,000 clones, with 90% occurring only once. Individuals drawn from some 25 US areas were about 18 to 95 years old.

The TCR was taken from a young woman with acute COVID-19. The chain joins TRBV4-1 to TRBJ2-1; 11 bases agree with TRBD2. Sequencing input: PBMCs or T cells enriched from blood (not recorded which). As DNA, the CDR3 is TGCGCCAGCAGCCAGGGACTAGCGGTGAGCTCCTACAATGAGCAGTTCTTC. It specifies CASSQGLAVSSYNEQFF.